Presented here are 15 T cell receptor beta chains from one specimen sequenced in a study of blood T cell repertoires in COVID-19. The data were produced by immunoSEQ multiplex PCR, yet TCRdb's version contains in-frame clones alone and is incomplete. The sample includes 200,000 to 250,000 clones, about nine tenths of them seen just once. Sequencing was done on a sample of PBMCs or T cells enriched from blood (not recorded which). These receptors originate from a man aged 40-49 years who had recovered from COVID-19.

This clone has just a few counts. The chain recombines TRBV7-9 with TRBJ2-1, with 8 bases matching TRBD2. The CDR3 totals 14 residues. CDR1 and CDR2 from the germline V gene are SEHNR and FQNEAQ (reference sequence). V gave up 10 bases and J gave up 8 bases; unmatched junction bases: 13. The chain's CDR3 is CAIRPGLETDEQFF. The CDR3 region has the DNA TGTGCCATAAGACCGGGACTAGAGACGGATGAGCAGTTCTTC.

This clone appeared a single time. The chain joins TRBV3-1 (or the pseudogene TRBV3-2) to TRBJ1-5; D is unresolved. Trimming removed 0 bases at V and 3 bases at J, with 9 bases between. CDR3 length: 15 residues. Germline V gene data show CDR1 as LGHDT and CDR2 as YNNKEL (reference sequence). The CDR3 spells CASSQDGQFNQPQHF. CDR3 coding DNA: TGTGCCAGCAGCCAAGATGGGCAGTTCAATCAGCCCCAGCATTTT.

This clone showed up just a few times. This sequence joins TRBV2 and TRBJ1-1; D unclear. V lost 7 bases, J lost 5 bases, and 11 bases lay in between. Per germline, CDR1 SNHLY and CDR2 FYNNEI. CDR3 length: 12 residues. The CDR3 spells CASTVRRTEAFF. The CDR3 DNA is TGTGCCAGCACGGTTAGGAGGACTGAAGCTTTCTTT.

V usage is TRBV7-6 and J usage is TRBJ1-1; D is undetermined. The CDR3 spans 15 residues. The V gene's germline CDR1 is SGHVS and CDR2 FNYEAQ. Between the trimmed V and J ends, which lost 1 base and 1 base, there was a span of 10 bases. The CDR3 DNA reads TGTGCCAGCAGCTTAGATCCGGGTAGGAACACTGAAGCTTTCTTT. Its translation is CASSLDPGRNTEAFF.

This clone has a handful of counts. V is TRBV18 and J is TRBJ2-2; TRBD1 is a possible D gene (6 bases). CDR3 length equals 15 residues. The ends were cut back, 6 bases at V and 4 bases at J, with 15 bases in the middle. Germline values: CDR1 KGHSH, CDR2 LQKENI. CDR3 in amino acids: CASSLTQGSTGELFF. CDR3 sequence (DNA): TGTGCCAGCTCCCTTACCCAGGGGAGCACCGGGGAGCTGTTTTTT.

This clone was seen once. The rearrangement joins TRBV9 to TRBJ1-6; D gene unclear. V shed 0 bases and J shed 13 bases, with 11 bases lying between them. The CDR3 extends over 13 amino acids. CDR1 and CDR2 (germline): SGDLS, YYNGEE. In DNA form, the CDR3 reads TGTGCCAGCAGCGTAGCTTTGGGCCCGCCCCTCCACTTT. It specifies CASSVALGPPLHF. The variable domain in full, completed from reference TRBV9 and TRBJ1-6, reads DSGVTQTPKHLITATGQRVTLRCSPRSGDLSVYWYQQSLDQGLQFLIQYYNGEERAKGNILERFSAQQFPDLHSELNLSSLELGDSALYFCASSVALGPPLHFGNGTRLTVT.

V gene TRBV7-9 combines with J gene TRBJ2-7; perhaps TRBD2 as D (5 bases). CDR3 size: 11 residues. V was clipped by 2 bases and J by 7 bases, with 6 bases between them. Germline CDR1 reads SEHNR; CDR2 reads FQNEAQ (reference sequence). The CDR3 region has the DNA TGTGCCAGCAGCTTAAGGGAGGAGCAGTACTTC. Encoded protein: CASSLREEQYF.

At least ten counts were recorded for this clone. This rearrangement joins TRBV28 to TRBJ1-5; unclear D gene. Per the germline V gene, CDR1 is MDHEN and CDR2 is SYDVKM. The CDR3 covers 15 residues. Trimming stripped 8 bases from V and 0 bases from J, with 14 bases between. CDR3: CASRNAVGSNQPQHF. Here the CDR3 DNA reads TGTGCCAGCCGCAATGCGGTTGGTAGCAATCAGCCCCAGCATTTT.

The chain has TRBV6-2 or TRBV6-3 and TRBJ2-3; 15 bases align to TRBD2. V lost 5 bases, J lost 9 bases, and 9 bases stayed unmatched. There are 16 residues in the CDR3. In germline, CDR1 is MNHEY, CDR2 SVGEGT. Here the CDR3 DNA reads TGTGCCAGCAGTACCCGGACTAGCGGGGGGGCGGAGACGCAGTATTTT. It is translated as CASSTRTSGGAETQYF.

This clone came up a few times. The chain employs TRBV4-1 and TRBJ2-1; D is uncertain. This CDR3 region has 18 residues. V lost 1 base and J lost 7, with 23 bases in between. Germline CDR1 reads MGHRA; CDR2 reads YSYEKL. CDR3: CASSQGSAFGRRENEQFF. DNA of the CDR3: TGCGCCAGCAGCCAAGGATCAGCTTTTGGTCGGAGAGAGAATGAGCAGTTCTTC.

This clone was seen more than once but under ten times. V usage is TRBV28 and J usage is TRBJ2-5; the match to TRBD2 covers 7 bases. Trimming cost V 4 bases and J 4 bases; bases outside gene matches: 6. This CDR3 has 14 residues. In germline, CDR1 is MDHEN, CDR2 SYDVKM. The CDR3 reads CASSYSGSRETQYF. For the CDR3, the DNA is TGTGCCAGCAGTTATAGCGGGTCGCGAGAGACCCAGTACTTC.

As DNA, the CDR3 is TGTGCCAGCTCGGTTACCGGGACAGGGCAATTTCAGCCCCAGCATTTT. It encodes CASSVTGTGQFQPQHF. The chain is built from TRBV18 and TRBJ1-5; 9 nucleotides agree with TRBD1. Germline lookup yields CDR1 KGHSH and CDR2 LQKENI. Trimming cost V 6 bases and J 6 bases; bases outside gene matches: 12. This CDR3 comprises 16 residues.

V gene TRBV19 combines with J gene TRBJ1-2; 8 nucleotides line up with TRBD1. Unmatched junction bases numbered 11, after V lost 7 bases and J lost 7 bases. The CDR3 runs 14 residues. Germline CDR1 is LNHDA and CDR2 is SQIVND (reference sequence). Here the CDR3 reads CASTTTGAGGGYTF. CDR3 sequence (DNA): TGTGCCAGTACTACGACAGGGGCCGGAGGTGGCTACACCTTC. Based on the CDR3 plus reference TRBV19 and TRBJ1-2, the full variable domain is DGGITQSPKYLFRKEGQNVTLSCEQNLNHDAMYWYRQDPGQGLRLIYYSQIVNDFQKGDIAEGYSVSREKKESFPLTVTSAQKNPTAFYLCASTTTGAGGGYTFGSGTRLTVV.

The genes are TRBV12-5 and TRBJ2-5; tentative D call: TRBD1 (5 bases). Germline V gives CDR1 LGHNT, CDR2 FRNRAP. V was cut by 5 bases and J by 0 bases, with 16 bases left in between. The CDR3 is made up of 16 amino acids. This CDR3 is CASGTQPFRDQETQYF. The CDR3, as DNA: TGTGCTAGTGGTACCCAGCCTTTCAGGGACCAAGAGACCCAGTACTTC.

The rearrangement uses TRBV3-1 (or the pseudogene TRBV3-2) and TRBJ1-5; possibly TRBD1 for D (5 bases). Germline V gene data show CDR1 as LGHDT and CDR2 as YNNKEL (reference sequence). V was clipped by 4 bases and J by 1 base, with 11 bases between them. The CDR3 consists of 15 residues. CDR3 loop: CASSRGGGSNQPQHF. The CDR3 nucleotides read TGTGCCAGCAGCCGGGGTGGGGGGAGCAATCAGCCCCAGCATTTT.